This record concerns one T cell receptor (beta chain) sequence. This receptor's antigen is unknown. No much larger clonotype is one base removed from it; base qualities were not supplied. This entry is derived from a study of blood T cell repertoires in COVID-19 (dated by TCRdb to 2020 to 2022). Study-level background: Samples from collaborators originated in the United States, Italy and Spain and spanned both the acute and convalescent phases of COVID-19. The prospective study material was composed of cDNA or gDNA derived from T cells, B-cell-depleted T cells, or PBMCs. Sample metadata almost always included a de-identified subject ID, COVID-19 status, age in years and sex. Samples came from the ongoing ImmuneRACE study (first 160 participants) plus 1,254 subjects from 6 global collaborators. The repertoires were released in a freely available public database meant as a resource for research on the immune response to SARS-CoV-2. Where available, HLA class I and class II types were obtained from metadata supplied by the sample provider rather than from assay-based typing. Deeply sampled blood TCRbeta repertoires from subjects exposed to, actively infected with, or recovered from COVID-19 were included in the dataset.

General study outcomes and caveats: The quantity of clinical and demographic metadata differed by source and by participant and was supplied without curation.

Participants in the prospective study were aged roughly 18 to 100 years, lived in some 24 United States geographic areas, and enrolled through a virtual design. In the prospective study, cohorts were assigned on the basis of participant-reported clinical history obtained from a screening survey and a study questionnaire. In the prospective study, mobile phlebotomists collected whole blood, serum and a nasopharyngeal or oropharyngeal swab from each participant. Over a roughly 2-month period, participants in the prospective study had the option of providing additional blood draws and questionnaires. Before DNA extraction, prospective study blood samples were shipped either frozen or at room temperature. Its CDR3 holds 14 amino acids, cysteine through phenylalanine. Only CDR3 DNA is held: 42 bases, read in frame from base 1. Trimming at the junction amounts to 4 bases on V and 5 bases on J, and the germline ends lie 15 bases apart. CDR1 and CDR2, per the germline V gene (reference sequence), are SEHNR and FQNEAQ.

TCRbeta CDR3 regions were amplified from genomic DNA by means of the immunoSEQ Assay, a bias-controlled multiplex PCR. On the study's bioinformatics: Within the assay, amplification of reference gene primers was used to estimate how many nucleated cells each sample contained. To quantify the absolute abundance of each unique TCRbeta CDR3 rearrangement, sequence reads were collapsed and filtered. Productive Simpson clonality was computed per sample as the square root of Simpson's diversity index over productive rearrangements. Entries here come from immuneACCESS through TCRdb and include only in-frame sequences with V and J called. Some clones fail to appear in such tables; in the studies checked, an unresolved V gene covers under half of the shortfall, and the cause of the remainder is unknown. V, J and clone size are taken as reported in that table, and D and trimming were inferred from the DNA itself. A total of about 210,000 clones appear in this sample, around 81% of them only once. Together, the top ten hold 3.5% to 5.5% of the sample.

The receptor was isolated from a man aged 25 to 40 with acute COVID-19. The chain is encoded by TRBV7-9 joined to TRBJ2-7, with TRBD2 perhaps the D gene, on 5 matching bases. Sequenced material: PBMCs or T cells enriched from blood (not recorded which). The DNA reads TGTGCCAGCAGCTCCTTGCGCGGGCCTAACGAGCAGTACTTC. The translation is CASSSLRGPNEQYF.